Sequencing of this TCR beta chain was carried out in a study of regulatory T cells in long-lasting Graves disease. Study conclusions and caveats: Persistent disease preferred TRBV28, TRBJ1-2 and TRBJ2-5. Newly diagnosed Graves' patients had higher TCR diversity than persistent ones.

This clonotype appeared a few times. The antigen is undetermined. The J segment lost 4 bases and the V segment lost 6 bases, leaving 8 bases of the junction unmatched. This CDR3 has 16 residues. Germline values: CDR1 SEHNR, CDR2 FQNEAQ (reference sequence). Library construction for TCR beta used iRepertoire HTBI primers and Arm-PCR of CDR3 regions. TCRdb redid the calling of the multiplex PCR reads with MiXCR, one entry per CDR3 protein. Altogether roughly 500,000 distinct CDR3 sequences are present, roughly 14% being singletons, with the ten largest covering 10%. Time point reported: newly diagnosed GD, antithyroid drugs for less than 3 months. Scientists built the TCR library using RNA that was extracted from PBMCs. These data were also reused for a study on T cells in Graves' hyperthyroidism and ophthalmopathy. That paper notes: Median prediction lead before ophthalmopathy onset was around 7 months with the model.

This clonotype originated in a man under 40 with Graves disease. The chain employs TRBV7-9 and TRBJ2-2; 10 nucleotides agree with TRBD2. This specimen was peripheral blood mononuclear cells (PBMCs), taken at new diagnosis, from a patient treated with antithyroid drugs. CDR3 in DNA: TGTGCCAGCAGTATAGGGACTAGCGACTCCACCGGGGAGCTGTTTTTT. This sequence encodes CASSIGTSDSTGELFF.